This passage covers 15 T cell receptor beta chains from one sample sequenced in a study of low-dose radiotherapy and immunotherapy resistance in tumors. The sample's time point: before trial treatment. Alpha and beta chains were covered, as first-strand cDNA relied on TRAV- and TRBV-specific primers. TCR amplification ran approximately 22 PCR cycles using constant-region and V-primer adapter primers. From the reads, TCRdb called clonotypes with MiXCR, one entry per CDR3 protein. Here the sample spans tens of thousands of distinct CDR3 sequences, approximately 17% being singletons. This sample comprised PBMCs, obtained before treatment. These receptors all stem from a male donor with prostate cancer.

About this clonotype itself: This likely reflects a read error, since a far larger clone is one base away. The chain carries TRBV28 and TRBJ2-5; D ambiguous. CDR3 length equals 13 residues. From germline, CDR1 is MDHEN and CDR2 SYDVKM. V was trimmed by 3 bases and J by 11 bases, leaving 16 bases between them. The chain's CDR3 is CASSFGQYNEQYF. The CDR3 DNA is TGTGCCAGCAGTTTTGGGCAGTACAATGAGCAGTACTTC.

This clonotype has ten or more counts. J is TRBJ1-4 and V is TRBV3-1; 8 bases match TRBD1. CDR1 is LGHDT, CDR2 YNNKEL, per germline (reference sequence). The CDR3 length is 18 residues. V trimming: 2 bases; J trimming: 5 bases; junction bases outside the gene matches: 13. CDR3 loop: CASSQYGQGKGGNEKLFF. The CDR3 DNA follows: TGTGCCAGCAGCCAATACGGACAGGGAAAGGGAGGAAATGAAAAACTGTTTTTT.

To note about this clonotype: A read error may explain this, as a much larger clone is one base away. V and J are TRBV27 and TRBJ2-3, with 7 bases that match TRBD2. After removal of 4 bases from V and 3 bases from J, the junction contained 7 bases not matched to a gene. There are 15 residues in the CDR3. The V gene's germline CDR1 is MNHEY and CDR2 SMNVEV (reference sequence). Written as DNA, the CDR3 is TGTGCCAGCAGTTCACTAGCGAGGGGAACAGATACGCAGTATTTT. Amino acid sequence: CASSSLARGTDTQYF.

This clonotype was found many times. The V and J genes are TRBV4-3 and TRBJ1-1; TRBD1 is a possible D gene (5 bases). The V gene lost 0 bases and the J gene lost 11 bases, with 19 bases spanning the gap. Germline V gene data show CDR1 as LGHNA and CDR2 as YSLEER. The CDR3 sequence is 15 residues long. CDR3 bases: TGCGCCAGCAGCCAAGATTTCGGGGGTCTCGGACGGGCTTTCTTT. Its protein is CASSQDFGGLGRAFF.

The count of this clonotype is one. It is likely a read error: a sequence one base away is far more abundant. The chain is built from TRBV27 and TRBJ2-7; D gene uncertain. Germline V gives CDR1 MNHEY, CDR2 SMNVEV (reference sequence). This CDR3 has 13 amino acids. The CDR3 sequence: CATSDALHNEQYF. CDR3 nucleotides: TGTGCCACCAGTGATGCCCTTCACAATGAGCAGTACTTC.

There are many counts of this clonotype. V is TRBV5-4 and J is TRBJ2-3; 15 bases align to TRBD2. Germline V gene lookup returns CDR1 SGHNT and CDR2 YYREEE (reference sequence). The V gene end was trimmed by 0 bases and the J gene end by 1 base; junction bases not matched to a gene: 9. CDR3 length equals 20 residues. The chain's CDR3 is CASSLVPGLAGGRGTDTQYF. The CDR3 DNA sequence: TGTGCCAGCAGCTTGGTCCCGGGACTAGCGGGGGGCCGGGGCACAGATACGCAGTATTTT.

This clonotype was seen repeatedly, ten times or more. This chain connects TRBV20-1 to TRBJ2-3; 12 bases fit TRBD2. The CDR3 length is 18 residues. Trimming cost V 4 bases and J 2 bases; bases outside gene matches: 13. The germline CDR1 and CDR2 sequences are DFQATT and SNEGSKA (reference sequence). CDR3 loop: CSAKLAGGLGGTTDTQYF. CDR3 in DNA: TGCAGTGCTAAACTAGCGGGGGGCCTCGGGGGTACCACAGATACGCAGTATTTT.

Remarks on this clonotype: A much bigger clone sits one base away, suggesting this may be a read error. The chain carries TRBV19 and TRBJ1-1; D gene uncertain. The germline V gene encodes CDR1 LNHDA and CDR2 SQIVND (reference sequence). The V end was cut by 3 bases, the J end by 0 bases, with 5 bases between. This CDR3 is built from 13 residues. In nucleotides, the CDR3 is TGTGCCAGTAGTATGAGAGTGAACACTGAAGCTTTCTTT. It translates to CASSMRVNTEAFF. Looking up the rest from reference TRBV19 and TRBJ1-1 gives the full variable domain: DGGITQSPKYLFRKEGQNVTLSCEQNLNHDAMYWYRQDPGQGLRLIYYSQIVNDFQKGDIAEGYSVSREKKESFPLTVTSAQKNPTAFYLCASSMRVNTEAFFGQGTRLTVV.

This clonotype was recorded many times. The rearrangement links TRBV6-2 or TRBV6-3 to TRBJ1-1, with TRBD1 matching 8 bases. With V trimmed by 5 bases and J by 6 bases, 8 bases remained unmatched. The CDR3 sequence is 14 residues long. The germline V gene encodes CDR1 MNHEY and CDR2 SVGEGT. The CDR3 nucleotides are TGTGCCAGCAGTGAATACAGGGGGAAATCTGAAGCTTTCTTT. Encoded protein: CASSEYRGKSEAFF.

This clonotype was picked up many times. V gene TRBV11-3 combines with J gene TRBJ2-2; D possibly corresponds to TRBD2 (6 bases). Trimming cost V 5 bases and J 4 bases, with 20 bases left between them. The CDR3 consists of 17 residues. Per the germline V gene, CDR1 is SGHNT and CDR2 is YENEEA. CDR3 DNA sequence: TGTGCCAGCAGCCGGACGGACTACCCCCGAGGCACCGGGGAGCTGTTTTTT. It specifies CASSRTDYPRGTGELFF. Supplemented by reference TRBV11-3 and TRBJ2-2, the full variable domain reads EAGVVQSPRYKIIEKKQPVAFWCNPISGHNTLYWYLQNLGQGPELLIRYENEEAVDDSQLPKDRFSAERLKGVDSTLKIQPAELGDSAVYLCASSRTDYPRGTGELFFGEGSRLTVL.

Concerning this clonotype: It differs at one base from a far larger clone, so likely a read error. The gene calls are TRBV5-1 and TRBJ2-5, with 9 nucleotides matching TRBD2. The CDR3 length is 17 residues. The germline V gene has CDR1 SGHRS and CDR2 YFSETQ. The junction had 21 bases not matched to a gene; V was cut back by 4 bases and J by 11 bases. CDR3 bases: TGCGCCAGCAGCATACGGGGACTAGCAGAGTCCTACAATGAGCAGTACTTC. Its translation is CASSIRGLAESYNEQYF.

Ten or more counts support this clonotype. The genes are TRBV6-2 or TRBV6-3 and TRBJ2-5; TRBD1 or TRBD2 may be the D gene (6 bases each). Germline lookup yields CDR1 MNHEY and CDR2 SVGEGT. The ends were cut back, 10 bases at V and 4 bases at J, with 13 bases in the middle. The CDR3 loop spans 12 amino acids. CDR3 coding DNA: TGTGCCATGGGGGGCTTCGGAGAGACCCAGTACTTC. This codes for CAMGGFGETQYF.

At least ten counts were recorded for this clonotype. The chain recombines TRBV24-1 with TRBJ1-2; 9 nucleotides align to TRBD1. The length of the CDR3 is 14 residues. Looked up from germline, CDR1 is KGHDR and CDR2 is SFDVKD. The junction had 6 bases not matched to a gene; V was cut back by 3 bases and J by 8 bases. The CDR3 here is CATSDPDRGRGYTF. For the CDR3, the DNA is TGTGCCACCAGTGATCCGGACAGGGGCCGGGGCTACACCTTC.

The table lists this clonotype with many counts. This chain's CDR3 is CATRGSAETQYF. CDR3 nucleotide sequence: TGTGCCACCAGGGGATCAGCGGAGACCCAGTACTTC. V is TRBV24-1 and J is TRBJ2-5; D uncertain. This CDR3 is 12 amino acids long. V lost 7 bases and J lost 5, with 10 bases in between. The germline V gene has CDR1 KGHDR and CDR2 SFDVKD.

The sample holds many counts of this clonotype. V is TRBV6-2 or TRBV6-3 and J is TRBJ1-1; D is perhaps TRBD1 (6 bases). This CDR3 comprises 13 residues. CDR1 MNHEY and CDR2 SVGEGT come from the germline V gene. V lost 6 bases and J 4 bases, leaving 12 bases between the germline ends. CDR3 amino acids: CASRGQSGTEAFF. CDR3 coding DNA: TGTGCCAGCAGAGGACAGTCGGGCACTGAAGCTTTCTTT.